The next 27 T cell receptor beta chains were all read from a single sample in a study of cytomegalovirus exposure and HLA in healthy donors. PCR used 60 Vbeta primers and 13 Jbeta primers. Assay used: immunoSEQ multiplex PCR; TCRdb lists only in-frame clones, some missing. This table has 50,000 to 70,000 clones, under 80% appearing once. Material: PBMCs. Every receptor here comes from a young man in good health and CMV-seropositive.

The chain carries TRBV7-8 and TRBJ1-1, with D maybe TRBD1 (5 bases). The V gene lost 5 bases and the J gene lost 0 bases, with 19 bases spanning the gap. The CDR3 sequence is 17 residues long. Germline-derived CDR1 and CDR2 are SGHVS and FQNEAQ. CDR3 sequence reads: CASSLLGPGKMNTEAFF. DNA of the CDR3: TGTGCCAGCAGCCTTCTGGGGCCAGGGAAAATGAACACTGAAGCTTTCTTT. The full variable domain, completed using reference TRBV7-8 and TRBJ1-1, is GAGVSQSPRYKVAKRGQDVALRCDPISGHVSLFWYQQALGQGPEFLTYFQNEAQLDKSGLPSDRFFAERPEGSVSTLKIQRTQQEDSAVYLCASSLLGPGKMNTEAFFGQGTRLTVV.

J is TRBJ1-2 and V is TRBV2, with D perhaps matching TRBD1 (6 bases). The length of the CDR3 is 12 residues. The germline CDR1 and CDR2 sequences are SNHLY and FYNNEI. With 4 bases removed from V and 7 bases from J, the gap between germline ends came to 10 bases. CDR3 coding DNA: TGTGCCAGCAGTGTCCAACAGGGTGGCTACACCTTC. Its protein is CASSVQQGGYTF.

V and J are TRBV27 and TRBJ1-1, with D perhaps matching TRBD1 (6 bases). Germline V gives CDR1 MNHEY, CDR2 SMNVEV (reference sequence). The ends were cut back, 3 bases at V and 0 bases at J, with 14 bases in the middle. This CDR3 comprises 16 residues. The CDR3 reads CASSFGAGDLNTEAFF. CDR3 in DNA: TGTGCCAGCAGTTTCGGGGCAGGGGATTTGAACACTGAAGCTTTCTTT.

The CDR3 DNA is TGTGCCAGCAGCTCCTCCCATAGGGGGGGATGGAATGAGCAGTTCTTC. It codes for CASSSSHRGGWNEQFF. The chain links TRBV7-3 to TRBJ2-1; D is perhaps TRBD2 (7 bases). Germline CDR1 SGHTA, CDR2 FQGTGA. The CDR3 has 16 residues. Trimming stripped 4 bases from V and 7 bases from J, with 20 bases between.

The genes are TRBV27 and TRBJ2-4, with D tentatively TRBD2 (5 bases). Germline CDR1 MNHEY, CDR2 SMNVEV (reference sequence). This CDR3 contains 20 residues. V lost 5 bases to trimming and J lost 2 bases, with 28 bases between them. The CDR3 reads CASSPLVSWEREGTKNIQYF. CDR3 coding DNA: TGTGCCAGCAGTCCTTTAGTTAGCTGGGAACGGGAAGGAACCAAAAACATTCAGTACTTC.

V is TRBV5-1 and J is TRBJ1-2, with TRBD1 identical over 9 bases. The V and J ends lost 0 bases and 8 bases, in that order; junction bases with no gene match: 8. The CDR3 has 15 amino acids. Germline CDR1 is SGHRS and CDR2 is YFSETQ. The CDR3 here is CASSLAGDRVVGYTF. CDR3 DNA sequence: TGCGCCAGCAGCTTGGCGGGGGACAGGGTGGTAGGCTACACCTTC.

The rearrangement joins TRBV30 to TRBJ1-2, with 8 bases aligning to TRBD1. The ends lost 7 bases at V and 8 bases at J; junction bases unmatched: 12. Germline V CDR1 and CDR2: GTSNPN, SVGIG (reference sequence). The CDR3 extends over 13 amino acids. CDR3 amino acids: CASQSDRVAGYTF. The DNA of the CDR3 is TGTGCCTCCCAGTCGGACAGGGTGGCAGGCTACACCTTC. The variable domain in full, with the rest retrieved from reference TRBV30 and TRBJ1-2, is SQTIHQWPATLVQPVGSPLSLECTVEGTSNPNLYWYRQAAGRGLQLLFYSVGIGQISSEVPQNLSASRPQDRQFILSSKKLLLSDSGFYLCASQSDRVAGYTFGSGTRLTVV.

The chain has TRBV6-5 and TRBJ2-7, with 11 bases fitting TRBD2. The CDR3 spans 15 residues. Germline V gene sequence: CDR1 MNHEY, CDR2 SVGAGI. The V and J ends lost 7 bases and 4 bases, in that order; junction bases with no gene match: 9. The CDR3 DNA is TGTGCCAGCAACTCCGCTAGCGGGGGGCGATACGAGCAGTACTTC. Residues: CASNSASGGRYEQYF.

In DNA form, the CDR3 reads TGTGCCAGCAGCTCCGGAGGGGACGCAGTCACCAAAAACATTCAGTACTTC. It is translated as CASSSGGDAVTKNIQYF. The V gene is TRBV5-4, the J gene TRBJ2-4; D might be TRBD2 (6 bases). V gave up 3 bases and J gave up 2 bases, with 18 bases separating them. The length of the CDR3 is 17 residues. Germline V gene lookup returns CDR1 SGHNT and CDR2 YYREEE (reference sequence).

This clone was seen more than once but under ten times. The junction departs from germline at one end; a sequencing error may be responsible. The chain has TRBV2 and TRBJ1-1; 7 bases fit TRBD1. CDR3 length equals 11 residues. Germline-derived CDR1 and CDR2 are SNHLY and FYNNEI. The CDR3 DNA reads as TGTGCCAGCAGTGCTGACAGGGCTCGGGTCTTT. Its protein is CASSADRARVF.

The rearrangement uses TRBV29-1 and TRBJ2-7; 8 nucleotides agree with TRBD1. The CDR3 runs to 15 residues. The germline V gene encodes CDR1 SQVTM and CDR2 ANQGSEA. V was clipped by 3 bases and J by 5 bases; unmatched bases: 12. The CDR3: CSVDGDRGVRHEQYF. The CDR3 nucleotides are TGCAGCGTTGATGGAGACAGGGGTGTAAGGCACGAGCAGTACTTC.

This clone was seen just once. V usage is TRBV5-6 and J usage is TRBJ1-2; 10 bases map to TRBD1. V was pared by 3 bases and J by 7 bases, with 6 bases of the junction left unmatched. CDR1 is SGHDT and CDR2 is YYEEEE in the germline V gene. CDR3 size: 14 residues. The CDR3 bases are TGTGCCAGCAGCTCCCGGGACAGGGGAGCTGGCTACACCTTC. This gives the protein CASSSRDRGAGYTF.

The chain uses TRBV9 and TRBJ2-2, with D possibly TRBD2 on 5 matching bases. The CDR3 runs 17 residues. Germline V gene data show CDR1 as SGDLS and CDR2 as YYNGEE. Trimming removed 4 bases at V and 0 bases at J, with 16 bases between. Here the CDR3 reads CASSLGVGETNTGELFF. Here the CDR3 DNA reads TGTGCCAGCAGCCTCGGGGTTGGGGAGACGAACACCGGGGAGCTGTTTTTT.

The V and J genes are TRBV10-3 and TRBJ1-5; perhaps TRBD1 as D (5 bases). The CDR3 totals 13 residues. Looked up from germline, CDR1 is ENHRY and CDR2 is SYGVKD. The ends were cut back, 7 bases at V and 1 base at J, with 8 bases in the middle. CDR3: CAIKEGSNQPQHF. The CDR3 DNA is TGTGCCATCAAGGAGGGGAGCAATCAGCCCCAGCATTTT.

Here the CDR3 DNA reads TGTGCCATCGAGCGGGGGGGGGCAGATACGCAGTATTTT. Its protein product is CAIERGGADTQYF. The chain combines TRBV10-3 with TRBJ2-3, with 10 bases aligning to TRBD2. The V gene end was trimmed by 8 bases and the J gene end by 4 bases; junction bases not matched to a gene: 3. The CDR3 is 13 residues long. Germline CDR1 ENHRY, CDR2 SYGVKD.

The rearrangement uses TRBV6-5 and TRBJ2-7, with TRBD1 matching over 10 bases. From germline, CDR1 is MNHEY and CDR2 SVGAGI. V lost 2 bases to trimming and J lost 4 bases; unmatched junction nucleotides: 5. The CDR3 runs to 15 residues. The CDR3 nucleotides read TGTGCCAGCAGTTACCGACAGGGGGCGCCTTACGAGCAGTACTTC. It translates to CASSYRQGAPYEQYF.

This clone appeared once. This chain uses TRBV7-2 with TRBJ1-5, with 7 bases aligning to TRBD1. From germline, CDR1 is SGHTA and CDR2 FQGNSA. The CDR3 has 13 amino acids. V dropped 6 bases and J dropped 2; count of bases not matched to a gene: 1. The CDR3 DNA follows: TGTGCCAGCAGGGGGACAGGCAATCAGCCCCAGCATTTT. Encoded protein: CASRGTGNQPQHF.

The rearrangement links TRBV9 to TRBJ2-3, with TRBD2 matching over 13 bases. V trimming: 3 bases; J trimming: 3 bases; junction bases outside the gene matches: 10. Germline V lookup: CDR1 SGDLS, CDR2 YYNGEE. The CDR3 consists of 18 residues. CDR3 DNA: TGTGCCAGCAGCGCGACTAGCGGGGGGATGGTTCGGACAGATACGCAGTATTTT. It codes for CASSATSGGMVRTDTQYF.

This sequence joins TRBV7-8 and TRBJ1-5; D possibly corresponds to TRBD1 (5 bases). The length of the CDR3 is 16 residues. In germline, CDR1 is SGHVS, CDR2 FQNEAQ. Trimming took off 5 bases at V and 3 bases at J, with 17 bases between the two ends. Here the CDR3 reads CASSLGPTEINQPQHF. CDR3 DNA sequence: TGTGCCAGCAGCCTAGGCCCGACAGAGATCAATCAGCCCCAGCATTTT.

This clone was found a few times. The chain has TRBV4-2 and TRBJ2-5; 9 bases fit TRBD2. The V gene's germline CDR1 is LGHNA and CDR2 YNFKEQ. The CDR3 totals 16 residues. Unmatched junction bases numbered 6, after V lost 0 bases and J lost 4 bases. The CDR3 sequence is CASSQEGRGGIETQYF. The CDR3 nucleotides read TGTGCCAGCAGCCAAGAGGGGCGGGGGGGGATAGAGACCCAGTACTTC.

This clone was seen ten or more times. The rearrangement joins TRBV6-1 to TRBJ1-4; 10 bases are shared with TRBD1. The junction had 0 bases not matched to a gene; V was cut back by 1 base and J by 7 bases. The CDR3 totals 14 residues. Germline assignment: CDR1 MNHNS and CDR2 SASEGT. The CDR3 here is CASSEGQGAEKLFF. CDR3 DNA sequence: TGTGCCAGCAGTGAAGGACAGGGGGCTGAAAAACTGTTTTTT.

V gene TRBV5-1 combines with J gene TRBJ2-2, with D tentatively TRBD2 (5 bases). The CDR3 contains 17 residues. Germline V gives CDR1 SGHRS, CDR2 YFSETQ. V gave up 4 bases and J gave up 6 bases, with 22 bases separating them. The CDR3 DNA follows: TGCGCCAGCAGCGCGACCACCCGGAGCGGATACTCCGGGGAGCTGTTTTTT. Translated, it gives CASSATTRSGYSGELFF.

This clone was counted only a few times. The chain employs TRBV7-8 and TRBJ1-1; no reliable D call. CDR1 and CDR2 from the germline V gene are SGHVS and FQNEAQ. Trimming took off 6 bases at V and 1 base at J, with 12 bases between the two ends. The CDR3 loop spans 14 amino acids. The CDR3 loop reads CASSGRIANTEAFF. The CDR3 DNA reads as TGTGCCAGCAGTGGCCGTATCGCGAACACTGAAGCTTTCTTT.

The J gene is TRBJ2-3, the V gene TRBV7-8; 8 nucleotides agree with TRBD2. The CDR3 is 15 residues long. The ends lost 2 bases at V and 4 bases at J; junction bases unmatched: 5. CDR1 and CDR2 (germline): SGHVS, FQNEAQ. CDR3 DNA sequence: TGTGCCAGCAGCTTATACCGGGGGGGCCCAGATACGCAGTATTTT. Translating gives CASSLYRGGPDTQYF.

In its sample, this clone was seen a few times. This chain uses TRBV10-3 with TRBJ1-1; D is undetermined. Germline CDR1 reads ENHRY; CDR2 reads SYGVKD. Trimming shortened V by 9 bases and J by 5 bases, and 13 bases separated the two germline ends. The CDR3 is 12 amino acids. CDR3 nucleotides: TGTGCCATAAGTAGGGAGACTACTGAAGCTTTCTTT. Protein: CAISRETTEAFF.

This chain connects TRBV19 to TRBJ1-2, with a weak D call TRBD1 (5 bases). The CDR3 contains 13 residues. Germline CDR1 and CDR2: LNHDA and SQIVND (reference sequence). Trimming took 5 bases from V and 5 from J, leaving 12 bases between them. CDR3 loop: CASSRQISYGYTF. CDR3 bases: TGTGCCAGTAGTCGACAGATTTCTTATGGCTACACCTTC.

The chain employs TRBV7-8 and TRBJ1-1, with D unclear. The V end lost 1 base, the J end lost 0 bases, and 12 bases lay between the germline ends. Germline assignment: CDR1 SGHVS and CDR2 FQNEAQ. The CDR3 covers 16 residues. The CDR3 region is CASSLVVPGLNTEAFF. The CDR3, as DNA: TGTGCCAGCAGCTTAGTGGTCCCGGGGTTGAACACTGAAGCTTTCTTT.